This T cell receptor beta chain was found in a study of stem cell transplantation in POMP-related autoinflammatory disease. Clones were read by immunoSEQ multiplex PCR, and TCRdb kept only the in-frame ones, dropping some. The repertoire consists of some 68,000 clones, with about nine tenths occurring once and the leading ten covering about 0.71%. The germline V gene encodes CDR1 SEHNR and CDR2 FQNEAQ (reference sequence). The ends were cut back, 1 base at V and 2 bases at J, with 9 bases in the middle. The CDR3 extends over 14 amino acids. The receptor's source is a human patient with POMP-related autoinflammation and immune dysregulation (PRAID). The graft donor may account for some of the T cells. The material was CD4+ T cells from PBMCs, obtained after stem cell transplantation. The chain couples TRBV7-9 to TRBJ2-7; D is undetermined. CDR3 nucleotide sequence: TGTGCCAGCAGCTTAGGCGGCCCGGCCTACGAGCAGTACTTC. It yields the protein CASSLGGPAYEQYF.